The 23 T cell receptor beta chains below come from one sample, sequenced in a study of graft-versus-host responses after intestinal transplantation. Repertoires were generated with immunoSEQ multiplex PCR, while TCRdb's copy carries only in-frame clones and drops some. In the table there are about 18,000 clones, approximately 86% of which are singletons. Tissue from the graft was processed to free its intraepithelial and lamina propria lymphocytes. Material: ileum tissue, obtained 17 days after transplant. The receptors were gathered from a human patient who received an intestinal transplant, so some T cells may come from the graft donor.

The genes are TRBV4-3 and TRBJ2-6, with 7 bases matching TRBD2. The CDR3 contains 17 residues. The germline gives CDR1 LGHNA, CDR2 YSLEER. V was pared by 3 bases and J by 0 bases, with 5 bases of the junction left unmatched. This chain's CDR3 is CASSHLRGGSGANVLTF. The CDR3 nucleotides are TGCGCCAGCAGCCACCTCCGCGGGGGCTCTGGGGCCAACGTCCTGACTTTC.

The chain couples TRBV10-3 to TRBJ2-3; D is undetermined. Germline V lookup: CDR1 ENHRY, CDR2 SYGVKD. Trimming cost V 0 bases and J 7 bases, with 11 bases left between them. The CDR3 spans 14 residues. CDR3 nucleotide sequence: TGTGCCATCAGTGAGTCTCCGAGCTTACATACGCAGTATTTT. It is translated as CAISESPSLHTQYF.

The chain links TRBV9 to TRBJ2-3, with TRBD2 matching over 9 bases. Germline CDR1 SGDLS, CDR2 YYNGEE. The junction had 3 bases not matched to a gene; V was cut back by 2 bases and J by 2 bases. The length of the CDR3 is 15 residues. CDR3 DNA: TGTGCCAGCAGCGTCGTAGCGGGGGCCACAGATACGCAGTATTTT. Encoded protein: CASSVVAGATDTQYF.

The CDR3 DNA is TGTGCCAGTAGAGAGGGAGCGGGGGCCCATGAGCAGTTCTTC. This encodes CASREGAGAHEQFF. The rearrangement links TRBV19 to TRBJ2-1, with 8 bases identical to TRBD2. CDR1 and CDR2 (germline): LNHDA, SQIVND (reference sequence). Trimming took 6 bases from V and 8 from J; bases not matched to a gene: 9. The CDR3 length is 14 residues.

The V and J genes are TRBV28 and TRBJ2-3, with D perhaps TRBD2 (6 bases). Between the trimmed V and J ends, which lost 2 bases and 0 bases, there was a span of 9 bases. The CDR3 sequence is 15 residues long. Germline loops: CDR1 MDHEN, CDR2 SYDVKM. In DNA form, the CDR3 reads TGTGCCAGCAGTTTACCGGGAGTAAGCACAGATACGCAGTATTTT. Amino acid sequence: CASSLPGVSTDTQYF.

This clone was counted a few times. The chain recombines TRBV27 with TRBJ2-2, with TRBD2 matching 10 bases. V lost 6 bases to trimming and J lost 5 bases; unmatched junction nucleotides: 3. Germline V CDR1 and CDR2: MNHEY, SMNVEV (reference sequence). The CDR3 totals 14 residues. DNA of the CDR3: TGTGCCAGCAGGGCGGGACTAGCGACCGGGGAGCTGTTTTTT. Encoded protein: CASRAGLATGELFF.

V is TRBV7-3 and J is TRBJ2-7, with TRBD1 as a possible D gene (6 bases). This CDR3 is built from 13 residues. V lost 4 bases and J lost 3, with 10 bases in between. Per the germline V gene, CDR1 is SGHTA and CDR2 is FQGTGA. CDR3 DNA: TGTGCCAGCAGCTGGCAACAGGGCTACGAGCAGTACTTC. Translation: CASSWQQGYEQYF.

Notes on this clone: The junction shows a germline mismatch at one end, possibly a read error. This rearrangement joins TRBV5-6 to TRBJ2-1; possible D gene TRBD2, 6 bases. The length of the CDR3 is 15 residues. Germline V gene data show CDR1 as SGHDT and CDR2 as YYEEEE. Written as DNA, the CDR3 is TGTGCCAGCACGACGATCCGGGACTCCAACAATGAGCAGTTCTTC. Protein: CASTTIRDSNNEQFF.

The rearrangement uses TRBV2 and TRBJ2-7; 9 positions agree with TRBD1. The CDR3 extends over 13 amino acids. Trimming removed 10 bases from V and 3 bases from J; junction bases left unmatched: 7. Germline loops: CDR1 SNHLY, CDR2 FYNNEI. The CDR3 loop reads CATLAGQGYEQYF. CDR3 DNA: TGTGCCACCCTCGCGGGACAGGGCTACGAGCAGTACTTC.

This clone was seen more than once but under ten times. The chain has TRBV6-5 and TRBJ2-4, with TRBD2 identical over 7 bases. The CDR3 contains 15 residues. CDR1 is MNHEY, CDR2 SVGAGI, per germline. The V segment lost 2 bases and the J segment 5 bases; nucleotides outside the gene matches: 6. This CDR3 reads CASSYGTTSQNIQYF. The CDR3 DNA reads TGTGCCAGCAGTTACGGGACTACCTCCCAAAACATTCAGTACTTC.

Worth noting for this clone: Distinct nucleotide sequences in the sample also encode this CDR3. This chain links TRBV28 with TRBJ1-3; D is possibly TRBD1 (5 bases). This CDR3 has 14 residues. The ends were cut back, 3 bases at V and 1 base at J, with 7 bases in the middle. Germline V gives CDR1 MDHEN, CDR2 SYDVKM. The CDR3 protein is CASSFGGSGNTIYF. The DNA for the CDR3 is TGTGCCAGCAGTTTCGGGGGGTCTGGAAACACCATATATTTT.

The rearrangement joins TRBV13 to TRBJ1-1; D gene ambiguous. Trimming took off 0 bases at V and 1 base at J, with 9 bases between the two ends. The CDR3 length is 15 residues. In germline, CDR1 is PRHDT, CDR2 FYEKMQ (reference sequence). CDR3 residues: CASSLGHLGNTEAFF. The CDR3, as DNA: TGTGCCAGCAGCTTAGGTCACCTTGGGAACACTGAAGCTTTCTTT.

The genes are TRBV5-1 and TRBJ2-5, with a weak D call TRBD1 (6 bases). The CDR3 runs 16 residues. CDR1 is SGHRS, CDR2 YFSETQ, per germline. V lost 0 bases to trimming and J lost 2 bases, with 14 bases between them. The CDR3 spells CASSLAKGTNQETQYF. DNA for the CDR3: TGCGCCAGCAGCTTGGCCAAGGGGACAAATCAAGAGACCCAGTACTTC. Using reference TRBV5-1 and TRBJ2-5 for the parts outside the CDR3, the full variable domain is KAGVTQTPRYLIKTRGQQVTLSCSPISGHRSVSWYQQTPGQGLQFLFEYFSETQRNKGNFPGRFSGRQFSNSRSEMNVSTLELGDSALYLCASSLAKGTNQETQYFGPGTRLLVL.

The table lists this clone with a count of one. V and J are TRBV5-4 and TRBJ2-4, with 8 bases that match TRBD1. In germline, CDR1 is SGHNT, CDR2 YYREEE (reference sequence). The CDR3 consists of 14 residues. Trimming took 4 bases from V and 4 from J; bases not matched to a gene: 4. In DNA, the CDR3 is TGTGCCAGCAGCGACACAGGGGGGAAAAACATTCAGTACTTC. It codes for CASSDTGGKNIQYF.

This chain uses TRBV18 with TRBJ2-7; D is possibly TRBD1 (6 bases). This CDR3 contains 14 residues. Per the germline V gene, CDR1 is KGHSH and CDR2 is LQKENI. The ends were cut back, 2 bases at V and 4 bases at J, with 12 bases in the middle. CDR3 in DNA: TGTGCCAGCTCACCAAGGACAGACACTTACGAGCAGTACTTC. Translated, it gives CASSPRTDTYEQYF.

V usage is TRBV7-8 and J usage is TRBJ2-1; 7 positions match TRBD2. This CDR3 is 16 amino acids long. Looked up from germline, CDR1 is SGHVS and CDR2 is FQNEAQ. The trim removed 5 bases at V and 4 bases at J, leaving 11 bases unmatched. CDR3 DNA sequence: TGTGCCAGCAGCGCTAGTCCCAGCGGGGCTTACAATGAGCAGTTCTTC. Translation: CASSASPSGAYNEQFF.

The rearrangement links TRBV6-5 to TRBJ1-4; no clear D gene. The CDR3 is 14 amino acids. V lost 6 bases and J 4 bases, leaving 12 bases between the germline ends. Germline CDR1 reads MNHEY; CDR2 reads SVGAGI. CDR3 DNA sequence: TGTGCCAGCAGGAAAGGGCAGATTAATGAAAAACTGTTTTTT. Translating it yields CASRKGQINEKLFF.

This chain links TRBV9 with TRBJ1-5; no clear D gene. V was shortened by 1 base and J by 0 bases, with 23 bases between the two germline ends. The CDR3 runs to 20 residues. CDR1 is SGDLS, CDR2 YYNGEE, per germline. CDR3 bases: TGTGCCAGCAGCGTACATCCTAAATTGGTTATCCCATATAGCAATCAGCCCCAGCATTTT. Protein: CASSVHPKLVIPYSNQPQHF. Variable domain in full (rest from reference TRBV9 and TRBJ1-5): DSGVTQTPKHLITATGQRVTLRCSPRSGDLSVYWYQQSLDQGLQFLIQYYNGEERAKGNILERFSAQQFPDLHSELNLSSLELGDSALYFCASSVHPKLVIPYSNQPQHFGDGTRLSIL.

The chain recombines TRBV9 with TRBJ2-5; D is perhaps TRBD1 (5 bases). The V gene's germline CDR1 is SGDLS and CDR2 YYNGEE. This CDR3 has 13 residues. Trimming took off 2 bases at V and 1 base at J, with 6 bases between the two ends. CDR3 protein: CASSVDTQETQYF. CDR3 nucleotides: TGTGCCAGCAGCGTGGACACCCAAGAGACCCAGTACTTC.

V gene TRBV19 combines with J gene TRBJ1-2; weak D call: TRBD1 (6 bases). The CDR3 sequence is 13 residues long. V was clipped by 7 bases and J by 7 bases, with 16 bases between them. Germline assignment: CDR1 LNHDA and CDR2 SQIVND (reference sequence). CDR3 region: CASTLGQPAGYTF. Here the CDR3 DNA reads TGTGCCAGTACCCTTGGACAGCCGGCTGGCTACACCTTC. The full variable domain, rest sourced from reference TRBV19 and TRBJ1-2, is DGGITQSPKYLFRKEGQNVTLSCEQNLNHDAMYWYRQDPGQGLRLIYYSQIVNDFQKGDIAEGYSVSREKKESFPLTVTSAQKNPTAFYLCASTLGQPAGYTFGSGTRLTVV.

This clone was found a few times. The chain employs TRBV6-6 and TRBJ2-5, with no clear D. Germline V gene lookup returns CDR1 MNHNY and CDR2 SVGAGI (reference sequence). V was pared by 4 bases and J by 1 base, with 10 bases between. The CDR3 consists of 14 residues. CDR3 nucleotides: TGTGCCAGCAGTTTCCTCGGAATCCAAGAGACCCAGTACTTC. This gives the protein CASSFLGIQETQYF.

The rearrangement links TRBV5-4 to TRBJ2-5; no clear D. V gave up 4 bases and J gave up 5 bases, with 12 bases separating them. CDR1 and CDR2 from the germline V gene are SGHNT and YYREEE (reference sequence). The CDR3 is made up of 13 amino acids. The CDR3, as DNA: TGTGCCAGCAGCCCAAACTGGGCCGAGACCCAGTACTTC. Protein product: CASSPNWAETQYF.

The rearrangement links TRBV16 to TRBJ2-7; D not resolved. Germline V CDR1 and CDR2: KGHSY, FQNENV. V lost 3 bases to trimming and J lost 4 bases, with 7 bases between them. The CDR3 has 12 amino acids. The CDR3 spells CASSQMDYEQYF. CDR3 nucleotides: TGTGCCAGCAGCCAGATGGATTACGAGCAGTACTTC.